This T cell receptor beta chain was observed in a study of cytomegalovirus exposure and HLA in healthy donors. Overall study context: Around 76% of several hundred genotyped donors fell in the Caucasian-associated ancestry cluster. Study-wide points: Specificity of three CMV-associated chains for CMV antigens was verified in vitro.

Trimming stripped 6 bases from V and 2 bases from J, with 11 bases between. Germline values: CDR1 SGHRS, CDR2 YFSETQ. The CDR3 loop spans 13 amino acids. This clone was seen only a few times. The antigen is unknown. The PCR contained 60 Vbeta and 13 Jbeta primers. Assay: immunoSEQ multiplex PCR; the TCRdb copy retains only in-frame clones and omits some. This table holds around 150,000 clones, around 83% found once. Each donor's status was that of a healthy bone marrow donor. This chain joins TRBV5-1 and TRBJ1-2; D is unclear. The TCR originated in a man aged 18-30 years in good health and CMV-seropositive. The source material was PBMCs. The DNA for the CDR3 is TGCGCCAGCACGGGGATAACCAACTATGGCTACACCTTC. Encoded protein: CASTGITNYGYTF.